The clone carrying this T cell receptor (beta chain) has only a few counts. This sample stems from a study of blood T cell repertoires in COVID-19. Across the whole study: The origin of the acute and convalescent COVID-19 samples was the United States, Italy and Spain.

Method: immunoSEQ multiplex PCR; TCRdb's copy keeps in-frame clones and lacks some. The sample yields about 35,000 clones, approximately 89% seen once. Germline CDR1 and CDR2: SGHRS and YFSETQ. With V trimmed by 2 bases and J by 7 bases, 1 base remained unmatched. This CDR3 contains 13 residues. The sequence was collected from a human donor in a cohort sampled during active COVID-19. The rearrangement joins TRBV5-1 to TRBJ1-2, with TRBD1 matching 11 bases. Source material: peripheral blood. The CDR3 protein is CASSFGTGGGYTF. CDR3 coding DNA: TGCGCCAGCAGCTTCGGGACAGGGGGTGGCTACACCTTC.